What follows are 9 T cell receptor beta chains derived from one specimen sequenced in a study of blood T cells in healthy people across ages. For the second PCR, which ran for about 6 to 11 cycles, a sample-barcoded 5' primer and a J-beta primer mix were used. TCRdb re-derived calls from the 5' RACE reads in MiXCR, one entry per CDR3 protein. Here the sample spans about 1,000,000 distinct CDR3 sequences, 45% being singletons. The sequenced sample was blood. These receptors came from a woman in her fifties or sixties in good health.

In the case of this clonotype: A much more abundant neighbour one base away suggests this may be a read error. The V gene is TRBV29-1, the J gene TRBJ2-7; 7 bases agree with TRBD2. The V gene end was trimmed by 7 bases and the J gene end by 6 bases; junction bases not matched to a gene: 6. This CDR3 spans 11 amino acids. Germline V gives CDR1 SQVTM, CDR2 ANQGSEA. The CDR3 DNA is TGCAGCGGAAAACTAGCGCTCGAGCAGTACTTC. It specifies CSGKLALEQYF.

This clonotype was recorded a few times. The rearrangement joins TRBV24-1 to TRBJ2-1; TRBD2 is a possible D gene (6 bases). The CDR3 loop spans 15 amino acids. V was cut by 5 bases and J by 9 bases, with 19 bases left in between. In germline, CDR1 is KGHDR, CDR2 SFDVKD. CDR3 sequence reads: CATSGGGPLGSEQFF. CDR3 DNA: TGTGCCACCAGTGGTGGGGGACCGCTCGGGAGTGAGCAGTTCTTC.

In this sample, this clonotype turned up a few times. This chain connects TRBV20-1 to TRBJ2-5, with a tentative D call TRBD1 (6 bases). CDR3 length: 15 amino acids. The germline CDR1 and CDR2 sequences are DFQATT and SNEGSKA (reference sequence). V was trimmed by 6 bases and J by 6 bases, leaving 23 bases between them. This CDR3 reads CSAPRPYRDGQTQYF. In DNA, the CDR3 is TGCAGTGCCCCGAGGCCCTACAGGGATGGACAGACCCAGTACTTC.

This clonotype was counted only a few times. This chain connects TRBV6-5 to TRBJ2-3; 9 bases align to TRBD1. Germline V gene data show CDR1 as MNHEY and CDR2 as SVGAGI. CDR3 length: 15 residues. J lost 6 bases, V lost 7 bases, and 11 bases had no gene match. The CDR3 DNA follows: TGTGCCAGCATCTCCCACAGGGGGCAGGTGGATACGCAGTATTTT. This codes for CASISHRGQVDTQYF.

The CDR3 is CASSALGENYYNEQFF. CDR3 nucleotides: TGTGCCAGCAGTGCCCTGGGGGAGAACTACTACAATGAGCAGTTCTTC. The chain carries TRBV27 and TRBJ2-1; D may match TRBD1 or TRBD2 (5 bases each). The V end was cut by 5 bases, the J end by 3 bases, with 17 bases between. CDR1 and CDR2 (germline): MNHEY, SMNVEV (reference sequence). The CDR3 length is 16 residues.

In this sample, this clonotype turned up a few times. A read error may be the cause here, since a much bigger clone is one base away. This rearrangement joins TRBV10-1 to TRBJ2-7; 7 positions match TRBD1. Trimming removed 2 bases from V and 5 bases from J; junction bases left unmatched: 6. The CDR3 is 14 residues long. CDR1 is WNHNN and CDR2 is SYGVQD in the germline V gene (reference sequence). The CDR3 here is CASSEAGGPNEQYF. CDR3 nucleotides: TGCGCCAGCAGTGAGGCAGGGGGTCCCAACGAGCAGTACTTC.

This chain uses TRBV4-3 with TRBJ2-1; 7 nucleotides match TRBD2. The CDR3 is 17 residues long. V lost 0 bases to trimming and J lost 0 bases; unmatched junction nucleotides: 5. CDR1 and CDR2 from the germline V gene are LGHNA and YSLEER. The CDR3 spells CASSQEPAGSSYNEQFF. The CDR3 DNA reads TGCGCCAGCAGCCAAGAGCCAGCGGGGAGCTCCTACAATGAGCAGTTCTTC.

This clonotype was picked up many times. V usage is TRBV29-1 and J usage is TRBJ2-7; possibly TRBD2 for D (6 bases). The CDR3 covers 15 residues. The V gene's germline CDR1 is SQVTM and CDR2 ANQGSEA. The CDR3 reads CRGGGGRVLSYEQYF. The DNA for the CDR3 is TGCAGGGGGGGTGGGGGGAGAGTTCTTTCCTACGAGCAGTACTTC.

This chain links TRBV12-3 or TRBV12-4 with TRBJ1-1, with TRBD1 as a possible D gene (5 bases). V lost 3 bases, J lost 4 bases, and 18 bases lay in between. The CDR3 consists of 16 residues. The CDR3 here is CASSFGVMGPGTEAFF. For the CDR3, the DNA is TGTGCCAGCAGTTTTGGGGTGATGGGGCCGGGCACTGAAGCTTTCTTT.